The 8 T cell receptor beta chains reported below all come from one sample, sequenced in a study of shared T cell receptors in the human thymus. Generated by immunoSEQ multiplex PCR, the TCRdb table keeps only in-frame clones and is missing some. The table has approximately 490,000 clones, about 80% seen once. The same sample was also studied in work on human thymus T cells.

The sequencing input was thymocytes. The receptor set was obtained from a boy younger than two with a congenital heart defect.

The chain has TRBV4-2 and TRBJ1-2; TRBD1 aligns across 11 bases. Germline V gives CDR1 LGHNA, CDR2 YNFKEQ. The CDR3 sequence is 16 residues long. After removal of 7 bases from V and 8 bases from J, the junction contained 15 bases not matched to a gene. The CDR3 nucleotides read TGTGCCAGCACCACCTCCAGCGGACAGGGGGCAGGAGGCTACACCTTC. Translating it yields CASTTSSGQGAGGYTF.

The chain links TRBV5-4 to TRBJ1-2; TRBD1 is a possible D gene (5 bases). Germline CDR1 SGHNT, CDR2 YYREEE (reference sequence). The CDR3 is 17 amino acids. Trimming removed 4 bases from V and 4 bases from J, with 23 bases in between. The CDR3, as DNA: TGTGCCAGCAGCCGTACTCCGGGACTGAAGGGAATCTATGGCTACACCTTC. Translating gives CASSRTPGLKGIYGYTF.

CDR3 sequence reads: CASSPLAGEADTQYF. Written as DNA, the CDR3 is TGTGCCAGCAGTCCTCTAGCGGGAGAGGCAGATACGCAGTATTTT. V is TRBV28 and J is TRBJ2-3; 10 positions match TRBD2. V trimming: 5 bases; J trimming: 4 bases; junction bases outside the gene matches: 6. CDR1 is MDHEN and CDR2 is SYDVKM in the germline V gene. This CDR3 spans 15 amino acids. The entire variable domain, with the rest obtained from reference TRBV28 and TRBJ2-3, is as follows: DVKVTQSSRYLVKRTGEKVFLECVQDMDHENMFWYRQDPGLGLRLIYFSYDVKMKEKGDIPEGYSVSREKKERFSLILESASTNQTSMYLCASSPLAGEADTQYFGPGTRLTVL.

The chain has TRBV28 and TRBJ2-7; 8 bases are a match to TRBD2. The CDR3 consists of 16 residues. With V trimmed by 5 bases and J by 2 bases, 11 bases remained unmatched. Germline CDR1 is MDHEN and CDR2 is SYDVKM. The CDR3 spells CASSLPSSGLAYEQYF. As DNA, the CDR3 is TGTGCCAGCAGTCTCCCCTCTAGCGGGCTCGCCTACGAGCAGTACTTC. Based on the CDR3 plus reference TRBV28 and TRBJ2-7, the full variable domain is DVKVTQSSRYLVKRTGEKVFLECVQDMDHENMFWYRQDPGLGLRLIYFSYDVKMKEKGDIPEGYSVSREKKERFSLILESASTNQTSMYLCASSLPSSGLAYEQYFGPGTRLTVT.

This chain joins TRBV27 and TRBJ2-1; 9 positions match TRBD2. J gave up 9 bases and V 2 bases, and 5 bases lay outside the gene matches. Germline CDR1 is MNHEY and CDR2 is SMNVEV (reference sequence). This CDR3 is 14 amino acids long. In DNA, the CDR3 is TGTGCCAGCAGTTTACCTAGCGGGATGGGTGAGCAGTTCTTC. As protein: CASSLPSGMGEQFF.

V usage is TRBV28 and J usage is TRBJ1-1; weak D call: TRBD1 (5 bases). CDR3 length equals 15 residues. Germline CDR1 MDHEN, CDR2 SYDVKM. Trimming cost V 6 bases and J 2 bases, with 16 bases left between them. CDR3 coding DNA: TGTGCCAGCAGGTGCCAGGGCCAGTATAACACTGAAGCTTTCTTT. Translating gives CASRCQGQYNTEAFF.

The rearrangement links TRBV18 to TRBJ2-3; 9 bases are shared with TRBD2. The germline V gene encodes CDR1 KGHSH and CDR2 LQKENI. CDR3 length equals 18 residues. V lost 0 bases, J lost 1 base, and 8 bases stayed unmatched. The CDR3 DNA reads as TGTGCCAGCTCACCACCTCGGATAGCGGGAGTCCGCACAGATACGCAGTATTTT. Translation: CASSPPRIAGVRTDTQYF.

The J gene is TRBJ1-5, the V gene TRBV11-3, with no clear D. The CDR3 is 15 residues long. Germline V CDR1 and CDR2: SGHNT, YENEEA. Trimming left V 1 base short and J 5 bases short, with 12 bases between. The CDR3: CASSLASNRHQPQHF. The CDR3 DNA reads as TGTGCCAGCAGCTTAGCTTCAAACAGACATCAGCCCCAGCATTTT. The full variable domain, completed using reference TRBV11-3 and TRBJ1-5, is EAGVVQSPRYKIIEKKQPVAFWCNPISGHNTLYWYLQNLGQGPELLIRYENEEAVDDSQLPKDRFSAERLKGVDSTLKIQPAELGDSAVYLCASSLASNRHQPQHFGDGTRLSIL.